The clone carrying this TCR beta chain was counted ten times or more. Antigen: not known. This sample is drawn from a study of response to subunit inactivated influenza vaccine. Each CDR3 protein is one row after TCRdb ran MiXCR on the RT-PCR reads. The data show hundreds of thousands of distinct CDR3 sequences, 14% seen once. The germline V and J ends were trimmed by 0 bases and 1 base, with 7 bases remaining between them. This CDR3 comprises 14 residues. CDR1 is SGHRS and CDR2 is YFSETQ in the germline V gene. Overall study results and limits: The authors suggested that every seasonal influenza vaccination recruits few new T cells.

The source is a man aged 45-60 years who received an inactivated influenza vaccine. This specimen consisted of PBMCs from blood, obtained around 14 days before vaccination. V is TRBV5-1 and J is TRBJ1-2; D uncertain. The CDR3 is CASSLGQFNYGYTF. The CDR3 DNA follows: TGCGCCAGCAGCTTGGGGCAGTTTAACTATGGCTACACCTTC.